Presented here are 10 T cell receptor beta chains from one specimen sequenced in a study of T-cell memory formation after mild COVID-19. TCRdb reprocessed the 5' RACE reads with MiXCR, giving one entry per CDR3 protein. The top ten clones hold roughly 8.2% of a sample with 530,000 or so distinct CDR3 sequences, 17% of them seen once. The specimen was PBMCs or a T cell subset sorted from them (not recorded which). These receptors came from an adult woman who had mild COVID-19 (a few samples of this study predate the infection). Cell type and time point are not known.

The rearrangement uses TRBV7-9 and TRBJ1-2; D is uncertain. There are 15 residues in the CDR3. The germline V gene encodes CDR1 SEHNR and CDR2 FQNEAQ (reference sequence). Trimming left V 5 bases short and J 8 bases short, with 21 bases between. DNA for the CDR3: TGTGCCAGCAGCCCGGCCCCACTTATTTTGGGAGGCTACACCTTC. Translated, it gives CASSPAPLILGGYTF.

The genes are TRBV6-1 and TRBJ2-5; tentatively, D is TRBD2 (6 bases). Germline lookup yields CDR1 MNHNS and CDR2 SASEGT. With 10 bases removed from V and 3 bases from J, the gap between germline ends came to 15 bases. This CDR3 has 13 amino acids. The CDR3 reads CATQLGGEETQYF. In nucleotides, the CDR3 is TGTGCCACCCAACTCGGGGGAGAAGAGACCCAGTACTTC.

The rearrangement links TRBV7-2 to TRBJ2-5, with D unresolved. Trimming shortened V by 4 bases and J by 1 base, and 10 bases separated the two germline ends. CDR1 SGHTA and CDR2 FQGNSA come from the germline V gene. The CDR3 extends over 14 amino acids. The CDR3 nucleotides read TGTGCCAGCAGCTCCCGAAAGGGCCAAGAGACCCAGTACTTC. The encoded protein is CASSSRKGQETQYF.

V gene TRBV6-1 combines with J gene TRBJ1-6; D unresolved. Germline V lookup: CDR1 MNHNS, CDR2 SASEGT. This CDR3 is built from 17 residues. The V and J ends lost 7 bases and 0 bases respectively, with 16 bases between them. The CDR3 region has the DNA TGTGCCAGCAATTATGCCCAGCTAGGCTCCTATAATTCACCCCTCCACTTT. Amino acids: CASNYAQLGSYNSPLHF.

The sample holds a few counts of this clonotype. This rearrangement joins TRBV3-1 to TRBJ2-7; 8 nucleotides line up with TRBD1. With 3 bases clipped from V and 3 bases from J, the junction kept 7 bases outside the gene matches. Germline loops: CDR1 LGHDT, CDR2 YNNKEL (reference sequence). The CDR3 is 15 residues long. The DNA for the CDR3 is TGTGCCAGCAGCCAGACGACAGGGGCGCACTACGAGCAGTACTTC. This codes for CASSQTTGAHYEQYF.

This clonotype was counted between two and nine times. The chain has TRBV12-3 or TRBV12-4 and TRBJ1-5; 7 bases match TRBD1. V shed 2 bases, J shed 6 bases, and the junction held 4 bases outside the gene matches. There are 14 residues in the CDR3. The CDR3 coding sequence is TGTGCCAGCAGTTTAATCACAGGGGTTCAGCCCCAGCATTTT. Translation: CASSLITGVQPQHF.

V is TRBV30 and J is TRBJ1-1; D call uncertain. V lost 3 bases to trimming and J lost 0 bases, with 17 bases between them. The CDR3 length is 16 residues. Germline loops: CDR1 GTSNPN, CDR2 SVGIG (reference sequence). For the CDR3, the DNA is TGTGCCTGGAGAGGCCCTTTAGGGAGCATGAACACTGAAGCTTTCTTT. It encodes CAWRGPLGSMNTEAFF.

V usage is TRBV5-1 and J usage is TRBJ2-1, with TRBD2 as a possible D gene (5 bases). V lost 2 bases and J lost 2, with 11 bases in between. Germline CDR1 reads SGHRS; CDR2 reads YFSETQ. CDR3 size: 15 residues. This chain's CDR3 is CASSFAPGTYNEQFF. CDR3 sequence (DNA): TGCGCCAGCAGCTTTGCCCCGGGGACCTACAATGAGCAGTTCTTC.

The chain employs TRBV27 and TRBJ1-4; D ambiguous. CDR3 length: 14 residues. Trimming left V 3 bases short and J 5 bases short, with 10 bases between. Germline V CDR1 and CDR2: MNHEY, SMNVEV (reference sequence). CDR3 sequence: CASSLVGPNEKLFF. Here the CDR3 DNA reads TGTGCCAGCAGTTTGGTTGGGCCGAATGAAAAACTGTTTTTT.

The rearrangement uses TRBV7-2 and TRBJ2-7; D is unclear. Trimming took 2 bases from V and 0 from J, leaving 11 bases between them. Germline V gene data show CDR1 as SGHTA and CDR2 as FQGNSA. The CDR3 sequence is 15 residues long. DNA for the CDR3: TGTGCCAGCAGCTTACGTCCGGACCACTCCTACGAGCAGTACTTC. As protein: CASSLRPDHSYEQYF.